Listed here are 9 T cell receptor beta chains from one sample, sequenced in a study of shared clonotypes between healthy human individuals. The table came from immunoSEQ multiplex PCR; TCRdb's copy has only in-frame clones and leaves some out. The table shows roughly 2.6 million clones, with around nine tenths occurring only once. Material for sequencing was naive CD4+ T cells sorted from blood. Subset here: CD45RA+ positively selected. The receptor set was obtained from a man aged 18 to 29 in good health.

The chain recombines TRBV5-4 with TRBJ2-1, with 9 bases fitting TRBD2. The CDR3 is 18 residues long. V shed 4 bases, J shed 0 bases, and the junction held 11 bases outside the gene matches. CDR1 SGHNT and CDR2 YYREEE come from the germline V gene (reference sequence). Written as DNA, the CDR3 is TGTGCCAGCAGCCCTAAAGGACTAGCGAAGAGCTCCTACAATGAGCAGTTCTTC. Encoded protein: CASSPKGLAKSSYNEQFF.

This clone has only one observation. The CDR3 reads CAITPEPAGANTEAFF. DNA of the CDR3: TGTGCCATCACCCCCGAACCCGCAGGGGCGAACACTGAAGCTTTCTTT. The rearrangement uses TRBV10-3 and TRBJ1-1; the D gene is possibly TRBD1 (6 bases). Trimming pared 7 bases from V and 1 base from J, leaving 19 bases between. Looked up from germline, CDR1 is ENHRY and CDR2 is SYGVKD. This CDR3 spans 16 amino acids.

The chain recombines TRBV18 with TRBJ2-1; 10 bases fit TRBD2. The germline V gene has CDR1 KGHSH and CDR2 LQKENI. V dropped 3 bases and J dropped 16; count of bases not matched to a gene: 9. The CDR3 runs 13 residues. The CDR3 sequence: CASSPPSGRTRFF. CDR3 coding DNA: TGTGCCAGCTCACCCCCTAGCGGGAGAACCCGATTCTTC.

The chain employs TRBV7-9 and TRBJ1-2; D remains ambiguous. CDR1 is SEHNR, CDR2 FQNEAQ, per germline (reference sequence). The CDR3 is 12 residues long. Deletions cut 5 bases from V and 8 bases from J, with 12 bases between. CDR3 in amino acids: CASSLVDGGYTF. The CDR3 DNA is TGTGCCAGCAGCCTGGTCGACGGGGGCTACACCTTC.

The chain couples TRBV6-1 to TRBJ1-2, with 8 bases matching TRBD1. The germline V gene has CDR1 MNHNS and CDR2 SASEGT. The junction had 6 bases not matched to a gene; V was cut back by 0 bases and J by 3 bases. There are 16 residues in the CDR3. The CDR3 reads CASSEALQGAYYGYTF. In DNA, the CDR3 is TGTGCCAGCAGTGAAGCATTGCAGGGGGCTTACTATGGCTACACCTTC.

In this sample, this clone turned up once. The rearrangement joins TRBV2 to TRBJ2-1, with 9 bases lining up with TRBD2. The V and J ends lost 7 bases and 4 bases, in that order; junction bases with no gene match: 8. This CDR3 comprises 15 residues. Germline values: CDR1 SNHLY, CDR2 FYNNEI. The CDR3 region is CASKRREGPYNEQFF. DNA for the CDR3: TGTGCCAGCAAACGGCGGGAGGGCCCGTACAATGAGCAGTTCTTC. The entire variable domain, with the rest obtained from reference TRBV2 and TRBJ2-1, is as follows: EPEVTQTPSHQVTQMGQEVILRCVPISNHLYFYWYRQILGQKVEFLVSFYNNEISEKSEIFDDQFSVERPDGSNFTLKIRSTKLEDSAMYFCASKRREGPYNEQFFGPGTRLTVL.

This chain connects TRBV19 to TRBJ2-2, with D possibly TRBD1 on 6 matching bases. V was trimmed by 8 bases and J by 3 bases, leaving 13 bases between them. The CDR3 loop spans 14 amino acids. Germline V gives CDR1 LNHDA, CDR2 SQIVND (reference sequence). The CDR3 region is CASDGGKYTGELFF. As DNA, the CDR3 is TGTGCCAGTGATGGGGGCAAGTACACCGGGGAGCTGTTTTTT.

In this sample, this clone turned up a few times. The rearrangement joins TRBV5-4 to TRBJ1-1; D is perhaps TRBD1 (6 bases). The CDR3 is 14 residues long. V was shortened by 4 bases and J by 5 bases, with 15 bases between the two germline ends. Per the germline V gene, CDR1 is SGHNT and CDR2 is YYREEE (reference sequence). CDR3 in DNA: TGTGCCAGCAGCAACGGCAGGGGAGTAACTGAAGCTTTCTTT. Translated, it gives CASSNGRGVTEAFF.

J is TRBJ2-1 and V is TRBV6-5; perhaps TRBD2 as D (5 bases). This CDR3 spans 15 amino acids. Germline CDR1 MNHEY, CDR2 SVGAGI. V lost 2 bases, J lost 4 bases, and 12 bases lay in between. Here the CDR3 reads CASSYLGSNYNEQFF. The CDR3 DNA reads TGTGCCAGCAGTTACCTGGGGAGTAATTACAATGAGCAGTTCTTC.